This is a list of T cell receptor beta chains from one sample in a study of T cell responses to AZD1222 COVID-19 vaccine. Libraries were prepared by immunoSEQ multiplex PCR; TCRdb keeps only in-frame clonotypes and omits some of them. The sample records roughly 190,000 clones, roughly 93% being singletons. Source: peripheral blood, taken on day 0 of AZD1222 vaccination. All receptors derive from an adult in good health. The CDR3 runs from the conserved cysteine through the conserved F or W. Fields, in order: J gene, clone size, D gene, V gene, CDR3 protein, CDR3 DNA. A D gene is named only where the DNA matches it firmly. Clone size is shown for a subset of rows, as once, few, many or a class of expanded clone.

J: TRBJ1-1
size: NA
D: NA
V: TRBV12-5
CDR3: CASGPATGFMNTEAFF
DNA: TGTGCTAGTGGCCCCGCAACGGGCTTTATGAACACTGAAGCTTTCTTT

J: TRBJ1-2
size: NA
D: NA
V: TRBV14
CDR3: CASSQVKAASGYTF
DNA: TGTGCCAGCAGCCAAGTTAAGGCAGCCTCGGGCTACACCTTC

J: TRBJ1-5
size: NA
D: TRBD1
V: TRBV4-1
CDR3: CASSQGGGLEWPQHF
DNA: TGCGCCAGCAGCCAAGGAGGGGGCCTCGAATGGCCCCAGCATTTT

J: TRBJ2-2
size: once
D: NA
V: TRBV7-3
CDR3: CASSLNGEGELFF
DNA: TGTGCCAGCAGCTTAAATGGGGAAGGGGAGCTGTTTTTT

J: TRBJ1-1
size: NA
D: NA
V: TRBV6-6
CDR3: CASSDRTLGNTEAFF
DNA: TGTGCCAGCAGCGATCGGACACTCGGGAACACTGAAGCTTTCTTT

J: TRBJ2-7
size: NA
D: NA
V: TRBV18
CDR3: CASSPGAYEQYF
DNA: TGTGCCAGCTCACCCGGGGCCTACGAGCAGTACTTC

J: TRBJ1-4
size: few
D: NA
V: TRBV12-3/TRBV12-4
CDR3: CACRRGFNEKLFF
DNA: TGTGCCTGCCGGCGGGGCTTTAATGAAAAACTGTTTTTT

J: TRBJ1-4
size: NA
D: NA
V: TRBV29-1
CDR3: CSVDESGFREKLFF
DNA: TGCAGCGTTGACGAATCGGGTTTCCGAGAAAAACTGTTTTTT

J: TRBJ1-1
size: NA
D: NA
V: TRBV9
CDR3: CASSVGGVSTEAFF
DNA: TGTGCCAGCAGCGTAGGGGGGGTGAGCACTGAAGCTTTCTTT

J: TRBJ2-7
size: NA
D: TRBD2
V: TRBV7-2
CDR3: CASSTAGLVFGEQYF
DNA: TGTGCCAGCAGCACGGCGGGACTAGTCTTTGGCGAGCAGTACTTC

J: TRBJ2-7
size: NA
D: NA
V: TRBV10-1
CDR3: CASGPRREVTYEQYF
DNA: TGCGCCAGCGGCCCGCGTAGGGAGGTAACCTACGAGCAGTACTTC

J: TRBJ2-7
size: NA
D: NA
V: TRBV19
CDR3: CASSQNTLGEQYF
DNA: TGTGCCAGTAGCCAAAACACCCTAGGGGAGCAGTACTTC

J: TRBJ2-2
size: once
D: NA
V: TRBV2
CDR3: CASSFQGKNTGELFF
DNA: TGTGCCAGCAGTTTCCAGGGGAAGAACACCGGGGAGCTGTTTTTT

J: TRBJ2-1
size: NA
D: TRBD2
V: TRBV28
CDR3: CASSLSPRGGEQFF
DNA: TGTGCCAGCAGTTTATCACCCCGGGGGGGGGAGCAGTTCTTC

J: TRBJ2-7
size: NA
D: NA
V: TRBV5-4
CDR3: CASSLLGGRYEQYF
DNA: TGTGCCAGCAGCTTGCTGGGGGGGCGGTACGAGCAGTACTTC

J: TRBJ2-5
size: NA
D: NA
V: TRBV27
CDR3: CASSPRLTIAPETQYF
DNA: TGTGCCAGCAGTCCCCGGTTGACAATCGCCCCAGAGACCCAGTACTTC

J: TRBJ1-2
size: NA
D: TRBD1
V: TRBV5-6
CDR3: CASSPGTAYGYTF
DNA: TGTGCCAGCAGCCCAGGGACAGCATATGGCTACACCTTC

J: TRBJ2-7
size: NA
D: NA
V: TRBV27
CDR3: CASSLSVPGVGSYEQYF
DNA: TGTGCCAGCAGTTTATCTGTCCCGGGAGTAGGCTCCTACGAGCAGTACTTC

J: TRBJ2-3
size: once
D: TRBD2
V: TRBV5-4
CDR3: CASSPRPGTSLMDTQYF
DNA: TGTGCCAGCAGCCCCCGGCCCGGGACTAGCTTAATGGATACGCAGTATTTT

J: TRBJ2-2
size: NA
D: NA
V: TRBV5-4
CDR3: CASSLGSVLGELFF
DNA: TGTGCCAGCAGCTTGGGGTCGGTCTTGGGGGAGCTGTTTTTT

J: TRBJ2-3
size: NA
D: NA
V: TRBV12-3/TRBV12-4
CDR3: CASSLYADTQYF
DNA: TGTGCCAGCAGTTTATACGCAGATACGCAGTATTTT

J: TRBJ2-7
size: NA
D: NA
V: TRBV4-1
CDR3: CASSQATKLAEQYF
DNA: TGCGCCAGCAGCCAAGCGACTAAGTTAGCCGAGCAGTACTTC

J: TRBJ2-7
size: NA
D: NA
V: TRBV19
CDR3: CASSIDLESYEQYF
DNA: TGTGCCAGTAGTATAGATCTGGAGTCCTACGAGCAGTACTTC

J: TRBJ2-2
size: NA
D: TRBD2
V: TRBV7-2
CDR3: CASSRGLAGAGGELFF
DNA: TGTGCCAGCAGCCGGGGACTAGCGGGAGCCGGCGGGGAGCTGTTTTTT

J: TRBJ1-1
size: NA
D: TRBD1
V: TRBV19
CDR3: CASSLQGALTEAFF
DNA: TGTGCCAGTAGTCTTCAGGGGGCTCTCACTGAAGCTTTCTTT

J: TRBJ2-2
size: NA
D: TRBD1
V: TRBV6-2/TRBV6-3
CDR3: CASSYPSIRGPGELFF
DNA: TGTGCCAGCAGTTACCCTTCGATTAGGGGGCCCGGGGAGCTGTTTTTT

J: TRBJ2-3
size: NA
D: NA
V: TRBV7-2
CDR3: CASSLGPDDTQYF
DNA: TGTGCCAGCAGCTTAGGGCCCGACGATACGCAGTATTTT

J: TRBJ2-7
size: once
D: NA
V: TRBV5-1
CDR3: CASSAITNPQRPREQYF
DNA: TGCGCCAGCAGCGCTATAACCAACCCCCAAAGACCAAGGGAGCAGTACTTC

J: TRBJ2-7
size: NA
D: NA
V: TRBV5-4
CDR3: CASSQDLISYEQYF
DNA: TGTGCCAGCAGCCAGGACCTTATATCCTACGAGCAGTACTTC

J: TRBJ2-5
size: NA
D: TRBD2
V: TRBV5-1
CDR3: CASSVAGGQETQYF
DNA: TGCGCCAGCAGCGTAGCGGGGGGGCAAGAGACCCAGTACTTC

J: TRBJ2-1
size: NA
D: TRBD1
V: TRBV28
CDR3: CASSSPGTVTYNEQFF
DNA: TGTGCCAGCAGTTCGCCCGGGACAGTAACCTACAATGAGCAGTTCTTC

J: TRBJ2-7
size: NA
D: NA
V: TRBV6-5
CDR3: CASSPGNEQYF
DNA: TGTGCCAGCAGCCCAGGGAACGAGCAGTACTTC

J: TRBJ2-7
size: NA
D: TRBD2
V: TRBV7-2
CDR3: CASSLRSGASYEQYF
DNA: TGTGCCAGCAGCTTAAGAAGCGGGGCCTCCTACGAGCAGTACTTC

J: TRBJ1-2
size: NA
D: NA
V: TRBV25-1
CDR3: CASSGWVLYGYTF
DNA: TGTGCCAGCAGTGGGTGGGTTTTGTATGGCTACACCTTC

J: TRBJ2-7
size: once
D: NA
V: TRBV5-8
CDR3: CASSLGNPHAEQYF
DNA: TGTGCCAGCAGCTTGGGGAACCCCCACGCCGAGCAGTACTTC

J: TRBJ2-7
size: NA
D: NA
V: TRBV27
CDR3: CASSLSGSGEQYF
DNA: TGTGCCAGCAGTTTATCTGGCTCAGGAGAGCAGTACTTC

J: TRBJ2-3
size: NA
D: NA
V: TRBV11-2
CDR3: CASSLDSLAWDTQYF
DNA: TGTGCCAGCAGCTTAGATTCCCTAGCCTGGGATACGCAGTATTTT

J: TRBJ1-1
size: NA
D: NA
V: TRBV9
CDR3: CASSAYRNTEAFF
DNA: TGTGCCAGCAGCGCATATCGGAACACTGAAGCTTTCTTT

J: TRBJ2-7
size: once
D: NA
V: TRBV4-1
CDR3: CASSQAEEFSYEQYF
DNA: TGCGCCAGCAGCCAAGCTGAGGAGTTCTCCTACGAGCAGTACTTC

J: TRBJ2-5
size: NA
D: TRBD2
V: TRBV7-6
CDR3: CASSTSGLAGGGVQETQYF
DNA: TGTGCCAGCAGCACCTCAGGACTAGCGGGAGGGGGAGTCCAAGAGACCCAGTACTTC

J: TRBJ2-1
size: NA
D: NA
V: TRBV19
CDR3: CASSIPPRGELGNEQFF
DNA: TGTGCCAGTAGTATTCCCCCCCGTGGGGAACTGGGCAATGAGCAGTTCTTC

J: TRBJ1-2
size: NA
D: TRBD1
V: TRBV29-1
CDR3: CSVGTGVYGYTF
DNA: TGCAGCGTTGGGACAGGGGTCTATGGCTACACCTTC

J: TRBJ2-7
size: few
D: NA
V: TRBV11-1
CDR3: CASSWGAGYEQYF
DNA: TGTGCCAGCAGCTGGGGGGCCGGCTACGAGCAGTACTTC

J: TRBJ2-6
size: NA
D: TRBD2
V: TRBV18
CDR3: CASSPPLAGGPVGANVLTF
DNA: TGTGCCAGCTCACCACCCTTAGCGGGAGGGCCTGTCGGGGCCAACGTCCTGACTTTC

J: TRBJ1-1
size: NA
D: NA
V: TRBV19
CDR3: CASSIKGNTEAFF
DNA: TGTGCCAGTAGTATTAAGGGTAACACTGAAGCTTTCTTT

J: TRBJ1-3
size: NA
D: NA
V: TRBV4-1
CDR3: CASSLGQSSGNTIYF
DNA: TGCGCCAGCAGCCTAGGACAGAGCTCTGGAAACACCATATATTTT

J: TRBJ2-4
size: NA
D: NA
V: TRBV10-3
CDR3: CAISERGRGAAKNIQYF
DNA: TGTGCCATCAGTGAGCGCGGTAGGGGGGCGGCCAAAAACATTCAGTACTTC

J: TRBJ2-7
size: NA
D: TRBD1
V: TRBV29-1
CDR3: CSVVRDRSGYEQYF
DNA: TGCAGCGTTGTAAGGGACAGGTCAGGCTACGAGCAGTACTTC